The sequence of this T cell receptor beta chain was determined in a study of OX40 agonist ivuxolimab in advanced cancers. The table came from immunoSEQ multiplex PCR; TCRdb's copy has only in-frame clones and leaves some out. Among some 42,000 clones listed, approximately 90% were seen once. This CDR3 region has 14 residues. Unmatched junction bases numbered 1, after V lost 1 base and J lost 4 bases. Germline V gene sequence: CDR1 SEHNR, CDR2 FQNEAQ (reference sequence). Sequencing used CD4+ or CD8+ T cells sorted from blood, obtained in a trial of the OX40 agonist ivuxolimab. V is TRBV7-9 and J is TRBJ2-7; 10 bases fit TRBD2. This clonotype was obtained from an adult with an advanced solid tumor such as melanoma, head and neck, liver or kidney cancer. The CDR3 protein is CASSLELAGYEQYF. CDR3 nucleotide sequence: TGTGCCAGCAGCTTAGAACTAGCGGGGTACGAGCAGTACTTC.